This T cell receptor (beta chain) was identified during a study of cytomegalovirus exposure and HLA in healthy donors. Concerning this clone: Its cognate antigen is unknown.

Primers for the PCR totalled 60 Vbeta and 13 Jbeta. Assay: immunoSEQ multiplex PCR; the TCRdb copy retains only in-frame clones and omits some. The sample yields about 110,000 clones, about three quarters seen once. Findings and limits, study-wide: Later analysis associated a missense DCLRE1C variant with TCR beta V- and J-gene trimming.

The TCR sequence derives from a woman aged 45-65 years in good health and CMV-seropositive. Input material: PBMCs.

CDR3 coding DNA: TGCGCCAGCAGCTTGGCCGGGATCACCCTTGGAAACACCATATATTTT. Protein product: CASSLAGITLGNTIYF. The V call is TRBV5-1, the J call TRBJ1-3, with no clear D. CDR1 and CDR2 from the germline V gene are SGHRS and YFSETQ. The V end was cut by 0 bases, the J end by 3 bases, with 13 bases between. CDR3 length: 16 residues.